The present TCR beta chain was sequenced within a study of blood T cell repertoires in COVID-19. Study-level information: Collection of acute and convalescent COVID-19 samples took place in the United States, Italy and Spain. PBMCs, B-cell-depleted T cells, or T cells were the source of the cDNA or gDNA that made up the material.

The authors' processing: Reference gene primer amplification gave estimated nucleated cell counts. Clones were sequenced by immunoSEQ multiplex PCR, and TCRdb holds only the in-frame ones, with some missing. Clonal size and the V and J genes are those of that table, whereas D and trimming came from the DNA. The sample yields hundreds of thousands of clones, about nine tenths seen once. Trimming took 0 bases from V and 3 from J; bases not matched to a gene: 5. Germline lookup yields CDR1 SGHRS and CDR2 YFSETQ. There are 15 residues in the CDR3. Sequenced material: peripheral blood. This chain links TRBV5-1 with TRBJ1-2; 7 bases are shared with TRBD1. The receptor was isolated from a woman younger than 45 with active or convalescent COVID-19. For the CDR3, the DNA is TGCGCCAGCAGCTTGGGACAGGGTGCCCACTATGGCTACACCTTC. Protein sequence: CASSLGQGAHYGYTF.